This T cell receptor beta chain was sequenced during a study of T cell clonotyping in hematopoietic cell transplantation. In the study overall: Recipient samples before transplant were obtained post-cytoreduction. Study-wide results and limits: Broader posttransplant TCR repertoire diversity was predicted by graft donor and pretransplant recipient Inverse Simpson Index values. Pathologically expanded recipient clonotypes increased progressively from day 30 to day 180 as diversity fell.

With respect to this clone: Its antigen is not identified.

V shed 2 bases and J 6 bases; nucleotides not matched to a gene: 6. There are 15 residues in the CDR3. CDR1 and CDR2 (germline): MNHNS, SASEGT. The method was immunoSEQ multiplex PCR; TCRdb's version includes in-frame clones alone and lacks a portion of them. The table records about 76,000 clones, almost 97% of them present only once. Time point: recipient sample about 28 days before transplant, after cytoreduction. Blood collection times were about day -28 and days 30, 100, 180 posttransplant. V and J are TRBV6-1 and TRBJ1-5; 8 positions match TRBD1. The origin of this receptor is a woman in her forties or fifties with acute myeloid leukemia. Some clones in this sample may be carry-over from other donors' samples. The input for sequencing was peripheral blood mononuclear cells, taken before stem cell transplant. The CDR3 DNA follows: TGTGCCAGCAGTGAATACCAGGGGGCTGGTCAGCCCCAGCATTTT. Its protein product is CASSEYQGAGQPQHF.